This T cell receptor beta chain stems from a study of glioma-infiltrating T cells. General study findings and limits: Only very few CDR3 sequences appeared in both tissue and blood. Gliomas, especially low-grade, showed above-expected tissue-blood divergence; non-neoplastic patients showed below.

This clonotype was picked up many times. Its antigen is not identified. TCR alpha and beta CDR3 regions were amplified from RNA using iRepertoire nested multiplex PCR. Tissue mRNA or PBMC total RNA, about 85-400 ng, went into one-step reverse transcription and amplification. Via MiXCR, TCRdb re-called the multiplex PCR reads, giving one row per CDR3 protein. The sample includes approximately 120,000 distinct CDR3 sequences, 20% to 25% seen only once; the top ten take over 12%. This clonotype was obtained from a human donor with low-grade glioma or glioblastoma, undergoing nonglioma brain surgery, or in good health (not recorded which). Sequenced input: glioma tissue, nonneoplastic brain tissue, or PBMCs (not recorded which).

The CDR3 region has the DNA TGTGCCAGCAGTCTCCTTCCGGGACAGGGCACAGATACGCAGTATTTT. Protein product: CASSLLPGQGTDTQYF. The chain carries TRBV6-1 and TRBJ2-3, with TRBD1 matching over 8 bases. CDR1 is MNHNS, CDR2 SASEGT, per germline. V gave up 5 bases and J gave up 1 base; unmatched junction bases: 8. The CDR3 is made up of 16 amino acids.